These T cell receptor beta chains were read from a single sample in a study of T cell responses to AZD1222 COVID-19 vaccine. Sequencing was performed with immunoSEQ multiplex PCR; in TCRdb, only in-frame clones are kept and a portion is missing. The sample includes around 160,000 clones, just over 90% of them seen just once. The material was peripheral blood, obtained 28 days after the second AZD1222 dose. The receptors derive from an adult who received the AZD1222 COVID-19 vaccine. Each CDR3 is given without its conserved first and last residue.

J: TRBJ2-2; V: TRBV10-3; CDR3: AISAGTGSTGELF
J: TRBJ2-5; V: TRBV6-5; CDR3: ASSYSGDIRETQY
J: TRBJ2-7; V: TRBV3-1/TRBV3-2; CDR3: ASGFLYEQY
J: TRBJ2-3; V: TRBV24-1; CDR3: ATSDPTDTQY
J: TRBJ2-2; V: TRBV6-5; CDR3: ASLRGQGVAGELF
J: TRBJ2-3; V: TRBV2; CDR3: ASSPGIPSTDTQY
J: TRBJ2-6; V: TRBV18; CDR3: ASSPGLAGGGANVLT
J: TRBJ2-2; V: TRBV4-2; CDR3: ASSGLAGTGELF
J: TRBJ1-1; V: TRBV5-6; CDR3: ASSVGGTNTEAF
J: TRBJ1-2; V: TRBV6-5; CDR3: ASRRGQGSGYT
J: TRBJ2-3; V: TRBV28; CDR3: ASTLSEGSTDTQY
J: TRBJ1-6; V: TRBV4-3; CDR3: ASSYTIWTGGADNSPLH
J: TRBJ1-4; V: TRBV28; CDR3: ASSLGSGATNEKLF
J: TRBJ1-2; V: TRBV4-1; CDR3: ASSQVGLPPDYGYT
J: TRBJ1-2; V: TRBV20-1; CDR3: SATGGGGYT
J: TRBJ2-5; V: TRBV12-5; CDR3: ASGPPGETQY
J: TRBJ2-1; V: TRBV11-3; CDR3: ASSLDPTGGIDEQF
J: TRBJ1-2; V: TRBV9; CDR3: ASSVGAGDTYGYT
J: TRBJ1-1; V: TRBV18; CDR3: ASSPLQGSTEAF
J: TRBJ1-5; V: TRBV6-6; CDR3: ASSFSDSGQPQH
J: TRBJ1-2; V: TRBV9; CDR3: ASSVGEGYYGYT
J: TRBJ2-5; V: TRBV7-2; CDR3: ASSLGGRGYQETQY
J: TRBJ1-3; V: TRBV6-1; CDR3: ASSGIGTASGNTIY
J: TRBJ2-5; V: TRBV5-1; CDR3: ASSSQETQY
J: TRBJ2-2; V: TRBV11-2; CDR3: ASSHLNTGELF
J: TRBJ2-1; V: TRBV5-5; CDR3: ASSLGTSGAYNEQF
J: TRBJ1-1; V: TRBV19; CDR3: ASSPARMTEAF
J: TRBJ1-1; V: TRBV18; CDR3: ASSPLLGDLGLEAF
J: TRBJ2-7; V: TRBV7-2; CDR3: ASSLGTGSSYEQY
J: TRBJ1-1; V: TRBV10-3; CDR3: AIRGTGQNTEAF
J: TRBJ2-1; V: TRBV6-4; CDR3: ASSDTDDYNEQF
J: TRBJ2-7; V: TRBV6-2/TRBV6-3; CDR3: ASSYSPSGTYEQY
J: TRBJ1-2; V: TRBV27; CDR3: ASSFAKAYGYT
J: TRBJ1-1; V: TRBV14; CDR3: ASSPTGVPSEAF
J: TRBJ1-5; V: TRBV20-1; CDR3: SASGETGVEQPQH
J: TRBJ1-5; V: TRBV28; CDR3: ASSFYGPGGNQPQH